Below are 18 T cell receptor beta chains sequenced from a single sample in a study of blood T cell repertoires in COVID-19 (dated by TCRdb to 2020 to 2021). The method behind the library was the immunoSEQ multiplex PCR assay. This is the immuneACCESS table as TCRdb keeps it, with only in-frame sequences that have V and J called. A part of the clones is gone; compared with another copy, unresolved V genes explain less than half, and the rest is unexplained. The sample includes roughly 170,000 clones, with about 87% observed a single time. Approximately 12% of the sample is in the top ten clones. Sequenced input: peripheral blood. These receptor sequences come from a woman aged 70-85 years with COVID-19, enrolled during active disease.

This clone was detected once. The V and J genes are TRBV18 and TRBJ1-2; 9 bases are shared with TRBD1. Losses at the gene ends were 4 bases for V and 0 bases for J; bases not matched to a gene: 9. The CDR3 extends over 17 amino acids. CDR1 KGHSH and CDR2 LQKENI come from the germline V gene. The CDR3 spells CASSRWTGALSNYGYTF. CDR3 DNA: TGTGCCAGCTCACGATGGACAGGGGCTCTCTCTAACTATGGCTACACCTTC.

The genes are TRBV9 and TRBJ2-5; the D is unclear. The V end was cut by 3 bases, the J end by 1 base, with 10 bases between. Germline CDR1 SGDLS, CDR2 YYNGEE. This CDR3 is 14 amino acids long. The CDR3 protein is CASSAPGFQETQYF. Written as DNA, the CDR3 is TGTGCCAGCAGCGCCCCCGGGTTCCAAGAGACCCAGTACTTC.

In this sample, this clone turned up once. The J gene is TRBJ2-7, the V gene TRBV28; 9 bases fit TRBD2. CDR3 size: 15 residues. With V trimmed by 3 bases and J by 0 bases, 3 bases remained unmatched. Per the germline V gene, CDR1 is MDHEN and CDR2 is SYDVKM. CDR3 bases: TGTGCCAGCAGTTTCCCGACTAGCGGCTCCTACGAGCAGTACTTC. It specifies CASSFPTSGSYEQYF.

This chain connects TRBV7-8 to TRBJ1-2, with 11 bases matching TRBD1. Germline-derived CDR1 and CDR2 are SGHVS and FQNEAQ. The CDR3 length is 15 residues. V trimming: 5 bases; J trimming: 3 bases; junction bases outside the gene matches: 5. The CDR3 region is CASSVRDRGDYGYTF. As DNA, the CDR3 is TGTGCCAGCAGCGTCCGGGACAGGGGGGACTATGGCTACACCTTC.

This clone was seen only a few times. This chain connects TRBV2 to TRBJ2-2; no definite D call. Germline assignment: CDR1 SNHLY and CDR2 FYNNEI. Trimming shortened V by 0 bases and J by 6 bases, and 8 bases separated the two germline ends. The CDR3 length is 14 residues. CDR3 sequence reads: CASSEALSAGELFF. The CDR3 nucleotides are TGTGCCAGCAGTGAAGCACTATCTGCCGGGGAGCTGTTTTTT.

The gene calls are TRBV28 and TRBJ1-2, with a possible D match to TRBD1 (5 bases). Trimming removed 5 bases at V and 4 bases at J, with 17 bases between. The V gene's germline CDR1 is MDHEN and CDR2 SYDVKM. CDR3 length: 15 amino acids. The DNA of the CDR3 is TGTGCCAGCAGTAGCGGGCCCCAGGGAGGCTATGGCTACACCTTC. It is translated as CASSSGPQGGYGYTF.

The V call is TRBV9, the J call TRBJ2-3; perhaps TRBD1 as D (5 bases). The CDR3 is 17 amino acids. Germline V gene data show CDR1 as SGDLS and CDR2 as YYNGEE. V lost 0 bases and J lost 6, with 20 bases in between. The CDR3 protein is CASSVGSGRVVLDTQYF. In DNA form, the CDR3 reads TGTGCCAGCAGCGTAGGGTCAGGGCGCGTGGTTTTGGATACGCAGTATTTT.

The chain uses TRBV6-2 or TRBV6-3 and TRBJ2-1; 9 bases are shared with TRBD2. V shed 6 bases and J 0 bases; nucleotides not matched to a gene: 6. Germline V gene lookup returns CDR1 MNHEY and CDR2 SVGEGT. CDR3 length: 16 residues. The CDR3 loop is CASSPTSGHSYNEQFF. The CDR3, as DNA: TGTGCCAGCAGCCCTACTAGCGGGCACTCCTACAATGAGCAGTTCTTC.

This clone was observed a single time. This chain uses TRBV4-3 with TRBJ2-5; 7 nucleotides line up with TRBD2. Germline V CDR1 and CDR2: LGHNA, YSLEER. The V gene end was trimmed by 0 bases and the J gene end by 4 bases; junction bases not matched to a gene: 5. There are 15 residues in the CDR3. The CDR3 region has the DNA TGCGCCAGCAGCCAAGAACGGGGGGAGGGAGAGACCCAGTACTTC. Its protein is CASSQERGEGETQYF.

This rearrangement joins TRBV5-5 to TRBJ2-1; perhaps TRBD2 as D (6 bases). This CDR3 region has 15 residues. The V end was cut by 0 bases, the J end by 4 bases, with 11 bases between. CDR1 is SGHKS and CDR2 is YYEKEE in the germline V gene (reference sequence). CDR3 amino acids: CASSLDGGDYNEQFF. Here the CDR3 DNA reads TGTGCCAGCAGCTTGGATGGCGGGGATTACAATGAGCAGTTCTTC.

CDR3 loop: CASSLGVGTGTGGSGELFF. The DNA of the CDR3 is TGTGCCAGCAGCTTAGGGGTTGGGACCGGGACAGGGGGCTCCGGGGAGCTGTTTTTT. This chain joins TRBV11-3 and TRBJ2-2; 12 bases match TRBD1. The CDR3 totals 19 residues. The V segment lost 1 base and the J segment 6 bases; nucleotides outside the gene matches: 12. From germline, CDR1 is SGHNT and CDR2 YENEEA. Together with reference TRBV11-3 and TRBJ2-2, the CDR3 gives the full variable domain: EAGVVQSPRYKIIEKKQPVAFWCNPISGHNTLYWYLQNLGQGPELLIRYENEEAVDDSQLPKDRFSAERLKGVDSTLKIQPAELGDSAVYLCASSLGVGTGTGGSGELFFGEGSRLTVL.

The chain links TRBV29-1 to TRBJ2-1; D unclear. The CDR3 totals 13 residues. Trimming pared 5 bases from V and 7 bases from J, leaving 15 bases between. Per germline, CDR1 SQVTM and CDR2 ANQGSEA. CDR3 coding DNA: TGCAGCGTTTCAGCCCAGGCAATGAATGAGCAGTTCTTC. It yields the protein CSVSAQAMNEQFF.

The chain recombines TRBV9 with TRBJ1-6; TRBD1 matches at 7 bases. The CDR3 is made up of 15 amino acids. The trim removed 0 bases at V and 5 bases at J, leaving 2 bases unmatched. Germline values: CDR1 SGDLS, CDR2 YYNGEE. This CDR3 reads CASSVEQGNNSPLHF. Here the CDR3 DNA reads TGTGCCAGCAGCGTAGAACAGGGGAATAATTCACCCCTCCACTTT.

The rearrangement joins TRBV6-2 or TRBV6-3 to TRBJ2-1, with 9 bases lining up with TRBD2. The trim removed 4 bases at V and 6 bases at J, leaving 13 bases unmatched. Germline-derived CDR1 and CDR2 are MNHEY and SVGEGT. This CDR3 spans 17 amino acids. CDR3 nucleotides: TGTGCCAGCAGTTTCTCTCTTATAGCGGGAGTGGGCAATGAGCAGTTCTTC. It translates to CASSFSLIAGVGNEQFF.

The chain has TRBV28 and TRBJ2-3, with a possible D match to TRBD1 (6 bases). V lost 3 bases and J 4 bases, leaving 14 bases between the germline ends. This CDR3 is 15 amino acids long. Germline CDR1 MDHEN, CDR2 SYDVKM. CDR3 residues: CASSLGAGFSDTQYF. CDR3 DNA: TGTGCCAGCAGTTTGGGGGCCGGTTTCTCAGATACGCAGTATTTT. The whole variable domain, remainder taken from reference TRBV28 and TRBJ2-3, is DVKVTQSSRYLVKRTGEKVFLECVQDMDHENMFWYRQDPGLGLRLIYFSYDVKMKEKGDIPEGYSVSREKKERFSLILESASTNQTSMYLCASSLGAGFSDTQYFGPGTRLTVL.

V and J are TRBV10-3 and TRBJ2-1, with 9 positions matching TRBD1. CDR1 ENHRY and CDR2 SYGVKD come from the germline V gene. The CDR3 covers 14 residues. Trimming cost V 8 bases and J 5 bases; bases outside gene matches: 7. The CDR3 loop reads CAIAWDRENNEQFF. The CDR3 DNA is TGTGCCATCGCTTGGGACAGGGAGAACAATGAGCAGTTCTTC.

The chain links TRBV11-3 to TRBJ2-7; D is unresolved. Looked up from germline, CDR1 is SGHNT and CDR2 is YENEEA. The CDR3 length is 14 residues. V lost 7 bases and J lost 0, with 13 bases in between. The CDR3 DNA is TGTGCCAGCACGATAGTCGCATCCTCCTACGAGCAGTACTTC. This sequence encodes CASTIVASSYEQYF. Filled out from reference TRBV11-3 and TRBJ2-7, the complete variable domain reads EAGVVQSPRYKIIEKKQPVAFWCNPISGHNTLYWYLQNLGQGPELLIRYENEEAVDDSQLPKDRFSAERLKGVDSTLKIQPAELGDSAVYLCASTIVASSYEQYFGPGTRLTVT.

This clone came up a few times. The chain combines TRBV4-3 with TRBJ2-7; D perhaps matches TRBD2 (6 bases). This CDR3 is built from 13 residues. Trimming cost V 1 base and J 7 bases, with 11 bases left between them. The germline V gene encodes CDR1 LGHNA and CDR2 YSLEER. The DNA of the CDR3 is TGCGCCAGCAGCCAAGGAGAAGGGAGGGAGCAGTACTTC. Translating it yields CASSQGEGREQYF.